A single sample is the source of the 10 T cell receptor beta chains below, sequenced in a study of T-cell reconstitution after alpha-beta-depleted transplantation in children. Unique molecular identifiers were incorporated during preparation of the TCRbeta library. TCRdb re-derived calls from the PCR reads in MiXCR, one entry per CDR3 protein. Here the sample spans 600,000 to 700,000 distinct CDR3 sequences, roughly 15% being singletons. The sample in question was PBMCs from the stem cell graft donor, obtained from the stem cell graft. Receptors originate from a human donor who donated a stem cell graft to a child with acute myeloid leukemia.

The chain combines TRBV6-2 or TRBV6-3 with TRBJ2-7; 7 nucleotides line up with TRBD2. CDR3 length: 13 amino acids. Trimming took 7 bases from V and 2 from J; bases not matched to a gene: 5. The germline gives CDR1 MNHEY, CDR2 SVGEGT. The CDR3 sequence: CASKGSGPYEQYF. CDR3 bases: TGTGCCAGCAAGGGTAGCGGGCCCTACGAGCAGTACTTC.

The chain recombines TRBV10-2 with TRBJ2-3; perhaps TRBD2 as D (7 bases). Germline V gives CDR1 WSHSY, CDR2 SAAADI. The V gene lost 5 bases and the J gene lost 4 bases, with 19 bases spanning the gap. The CDR3 totals 16 residues. CDR3 in amino acids: CASSRKGGGGPDTQYF. CDR3 in DNA: TGCGCCAGCAGTAGAAAAGGTGGGGGGGGCCCAGATACGCAGTATTTT.

This clonotype showed up just a few times. The chain has TRBV30 and TRBJ2-1, with TRBD1 as a possible D gene (6 bases). There are 13 residues in the CDR3. V was trimmed by 4 bases and J by 7 bases, leaving 14 bases between them. From germline, CDR1 is GTSNPN and CDR2 SVGIG (reference sequence). The CDR3 protein is CAWTGDVENEQFF. The CDR3 DNA reads TGTGCCTGGACAGGGGACGTCGAGAATGAGCAGTTCTTC.

The chain has TRBV12-3 or TRBV12-4 and TRBJ1-1; 12 positions agree with TRBD1. This CDR3 is built from 15 residues. Trimming cost V 5 bases and J 7 bases; bases outside gene matches: 8. The DNA of the CDR3 is TGTGCCAGCAGTCTAAGGGGACAGGGGGCTAGTGAAGCTTTCTTT. Translated, it gives CASSLRGQGASEAFF.

This clonotype was picked up one time. This CDR3 reads CASSLGGGFGTEAFF. CDR3 in DNA: TGTGCCAGCAGCTTAGGCGGTGGGTTTGGCACTGAAGCTTTCTTT. This chain joins TRBV7-9 and TRBJ1-1, with unresolved D. The V gene lost 1 base and the J gene lost 4 bases, with 13 bases spanning the gap. Germline-derived CDR1 and CDR2 are SEHNR and FQNEAQ (reference sequence). The CDR3 spans 15 residues. Filled out from reference TRBV7-9 and TRBJ1-1, the complete variable domain reads DTGVSQNPRHKITKRGQNVTFRCDPISEHNRLYWYRQTLGQGPEFLTYFQNEAQLEKSRLLSDRFSAERPKGSFSTLEIQRTEQGDSAMYLCASSLGGGFGTEAFFGQGTRLTVV.

The V gene is TRBV28, the J gene TRBJ1-3; a weak D match, TRBD1 (6 bases). Germline lookup yields CDR1 MDHEN and CDR2 SYDVKM. The length of the CDR3 is 16 residues. V dropped 3 bases and J dropped 4 bases, with 16 bases sitting between them. This CDR3 reads CASSLYLAGQGNTIYF. CDR3 bases: TGTGCCAGCAGTTTGTACTTAGCGGGACAAGGAAACACCATATATTTT.

The table lists this clonotype with a few counts. This sequence joins TRBV30 and TRBJ2-1; TRBD1 is a possible D gene (5 bases). Germline assignment: CDR1 GTSNPN and CDR2 SVGIG (reference sequence). The CDR3 totals 13 residues. V was cut by 2 bases and J by 6 bases, with 11 bases left in between. The CDR3 DNA reads as TGTGCCTGGAGTAGGGGTAGCCTCAATGAGCAGTTCTTC. Protein product: CAWSRGSLNEQFF.

The table lists this clonotype with a few counts. The chain is built from TRBV29-1 and TRBJ2-7, with TRBD2 matching 14 bases. Germline V gives CDR1 SQVTM, CDR2 ANQGSEA. The ends lost 6 bases at V and 2 bases at J; junction bases unmatched: 9. The CDR3 covers 16 residues. The CDR3 protein is CSVGGGLAGVTYEQYF. The CDR3, as DNA: TGCAGCGTCGGGGGGGGACTAGCGGGGGTAACCTACGAGCAGTACTTC.

This clonotype was observed at least ten times. The V gene is TRBV20-1, the J gene TRBJ2-7, with D perhaps matching TRBD1 (6 bases). Germline CDR1 DFQATT, CDR2 SNEGSKA (reference sequence). CDR3 length: 12 residues. V was cut by 7 bases and J by 3 bases, with 13 bases left in between. The CDR3 nucleotides read TGCAGTGTCGCTACACAGGGCTACGAGCAGTACGTC. It codes for CSVATQGYEQYV.

At least ten counts were recorded for this clonotype. The gene calls are TRBV5-5 and TRBJ2-7; D is unresolved. The germline V gene has CDR1 SGHKS and CDR2 YYEKEE (reference sequence). This CDR3 is built from 14 residues. Trimming stripped 0 bases from V and 2 bases from J, with 9 bases between. Here the CDR3 DNA reads TGTGCCAGCAGCTTGGTAAGCCAGCCCTACGAGCAGTACTTC. Translated: CASSLVSQPYEQYF. Full variable domain (remainder filled in from reference TRBV5-5 and TRBJ2-7): DAGVTQSPTHLIKTRGQQVTLRCSPISGHKSVSWYQQVLGQGPQFIFQYYEKEERGRGNFPDRFSARQFPNYSSELNVNALLLGDSALYLCASSLVSQPYEQYFGPGTRLTVT.